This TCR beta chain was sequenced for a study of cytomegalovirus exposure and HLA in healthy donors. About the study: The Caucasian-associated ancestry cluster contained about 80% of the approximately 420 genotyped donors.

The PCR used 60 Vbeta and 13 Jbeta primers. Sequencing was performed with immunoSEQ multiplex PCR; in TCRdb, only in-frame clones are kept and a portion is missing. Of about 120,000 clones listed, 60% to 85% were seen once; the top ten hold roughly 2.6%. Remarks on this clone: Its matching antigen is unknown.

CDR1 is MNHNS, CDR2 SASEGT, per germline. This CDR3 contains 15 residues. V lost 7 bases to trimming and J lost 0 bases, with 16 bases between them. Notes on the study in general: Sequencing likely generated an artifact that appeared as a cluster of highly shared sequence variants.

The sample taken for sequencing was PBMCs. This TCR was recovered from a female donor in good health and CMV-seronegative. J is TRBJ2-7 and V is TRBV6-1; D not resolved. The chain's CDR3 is CASKPTGLSSYEQYF. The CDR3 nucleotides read TGTGCCAGCAAACCTACCGGGTTGAGCTCCTACGAGCAGTACTTC.